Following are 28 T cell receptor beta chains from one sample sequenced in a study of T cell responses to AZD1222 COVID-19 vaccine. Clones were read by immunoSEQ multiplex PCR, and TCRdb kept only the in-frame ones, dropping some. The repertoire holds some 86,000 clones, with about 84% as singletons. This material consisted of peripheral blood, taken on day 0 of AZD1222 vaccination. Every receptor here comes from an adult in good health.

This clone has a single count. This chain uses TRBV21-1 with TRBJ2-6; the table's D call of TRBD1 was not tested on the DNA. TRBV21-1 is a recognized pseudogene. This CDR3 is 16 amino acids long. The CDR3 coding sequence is TGTGCCAGCAGCATTAAGGGGGCGGCTGGGGCCAACGTCCTGACTTTC. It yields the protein CASSIKGAAGANVLTF.

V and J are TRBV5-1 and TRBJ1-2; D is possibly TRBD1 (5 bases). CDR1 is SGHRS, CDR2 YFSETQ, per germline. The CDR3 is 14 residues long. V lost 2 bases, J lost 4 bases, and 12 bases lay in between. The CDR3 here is CASSFGGRAYGYTF. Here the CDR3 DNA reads TGCGCCAGCAGCTTTGGAGGCAGGGCCTATGGCTACACCTTC.

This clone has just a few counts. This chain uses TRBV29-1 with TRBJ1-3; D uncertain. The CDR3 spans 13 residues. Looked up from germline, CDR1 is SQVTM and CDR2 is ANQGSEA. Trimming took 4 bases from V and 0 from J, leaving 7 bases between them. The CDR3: CSVVRRSGNTIYF. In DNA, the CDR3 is TGCAGCGTTGTACGCCGCTCTGGAAACACCATATATTTT.

DNA for the CDR3: TGTGCCAGCTCACCCCGGGACAGAGATGGCTACACCTTC. Protein product: CASSPRDRDGYTF. The chain links TRBV18 to TRBJ1-2; the match to TRBD1 covers 7 bases. The CDR3 has 13 amino acids. Germline V gene data show CDR1 as KGHSH and CDR2 as LQKENI. With V trimmed by 3 bases and J by 6 bases, 4 bases remained unmatched.

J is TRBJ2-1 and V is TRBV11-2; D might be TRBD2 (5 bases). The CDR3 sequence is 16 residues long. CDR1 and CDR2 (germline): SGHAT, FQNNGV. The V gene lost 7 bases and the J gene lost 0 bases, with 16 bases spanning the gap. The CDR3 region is CASKELRGSSYNEQFF. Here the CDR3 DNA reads TGTGCCAGCAAAGAACTGCGAGGGAGCTCCTACAATGAGCAGTTCTTC. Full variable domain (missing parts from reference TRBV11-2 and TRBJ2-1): EAGVAQSPRYKIIEKRQSVAFWCNPISGHATLYWYQQILGQGPKLLIQFQNNGVVDDSQLPKDRFSAERLKGVDSTLKIQPAKLEDSAVYLCASKELRGSSYNEQFFGPGTRLTVL.

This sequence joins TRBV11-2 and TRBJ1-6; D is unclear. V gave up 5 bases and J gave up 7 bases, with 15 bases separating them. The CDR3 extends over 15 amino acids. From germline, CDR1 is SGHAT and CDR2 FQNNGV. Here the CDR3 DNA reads TGTGCCAGCAGCACACCCAGTGGGAAGAATTCACCCCTCCACTTT. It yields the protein CASSTPSGKNSPLHF.

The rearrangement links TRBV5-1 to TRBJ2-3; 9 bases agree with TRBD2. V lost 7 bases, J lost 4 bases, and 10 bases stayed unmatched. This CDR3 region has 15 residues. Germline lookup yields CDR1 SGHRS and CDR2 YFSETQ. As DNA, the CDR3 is TGCGCCAGCTCTCACATAGCGGGGGAGGCAGATACGCAGTATTTT. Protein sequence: CASSHIAGEADTQYF.

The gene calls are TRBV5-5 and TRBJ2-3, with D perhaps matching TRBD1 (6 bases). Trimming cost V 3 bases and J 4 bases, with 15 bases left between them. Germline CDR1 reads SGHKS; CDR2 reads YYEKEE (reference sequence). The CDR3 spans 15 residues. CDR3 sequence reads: CASSSTGREADTQYF. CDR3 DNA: TGTGCCAGCAGCTCGACAGGACGGGAAGCAGATACGCAGTATTTT.

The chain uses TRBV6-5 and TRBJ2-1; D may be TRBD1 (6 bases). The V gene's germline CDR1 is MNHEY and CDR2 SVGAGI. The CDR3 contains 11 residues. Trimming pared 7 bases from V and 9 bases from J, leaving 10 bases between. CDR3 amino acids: CASITGSEQFF. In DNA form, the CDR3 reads TGTGCCAGCATAACAGGGTCTGAGCAGTTCTTC.

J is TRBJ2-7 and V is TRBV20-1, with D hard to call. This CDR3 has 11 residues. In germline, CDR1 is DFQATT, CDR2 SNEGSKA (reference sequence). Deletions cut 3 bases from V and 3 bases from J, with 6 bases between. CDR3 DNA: TGCAGTGCTAGTCCCATCTACGAGCAGTACTTC. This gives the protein CSASPIYEQYF.

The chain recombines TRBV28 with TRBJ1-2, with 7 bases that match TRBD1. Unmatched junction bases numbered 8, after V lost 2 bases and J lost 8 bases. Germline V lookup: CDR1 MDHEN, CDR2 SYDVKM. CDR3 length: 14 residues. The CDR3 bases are TGTGCCAGCAGTTTAACAGGGGTTACATCCGGCTACACCTTC. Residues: CASSLTGVTSGYTF.

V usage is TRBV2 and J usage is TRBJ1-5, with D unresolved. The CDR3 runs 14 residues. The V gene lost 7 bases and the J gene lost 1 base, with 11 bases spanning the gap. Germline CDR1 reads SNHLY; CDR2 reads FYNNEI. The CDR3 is CASKAGFSNQPQHF. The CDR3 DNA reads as TGTGCCAGCAAAGCGGGGTTCAGCAATCAGCCCCAGCATTTT.

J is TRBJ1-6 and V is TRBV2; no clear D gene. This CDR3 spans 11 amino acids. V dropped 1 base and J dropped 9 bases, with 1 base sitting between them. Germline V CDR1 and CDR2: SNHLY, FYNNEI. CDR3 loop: CASSEVSPLHF. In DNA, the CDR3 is TGTGCCAGCAGTGAAGTTTCACCCCTCCACTTT. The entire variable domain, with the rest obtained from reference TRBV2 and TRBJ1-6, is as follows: EPEVTQTPSHQVTQMGQEVILRCVPISNHLYFYWYRQILGQKVEFLVSFYNNEISEKSEIFDDQFSVERPDGSNFTLKIRSTKLEDSAMYFCASSEVSPLHFGNGTRLTVT.

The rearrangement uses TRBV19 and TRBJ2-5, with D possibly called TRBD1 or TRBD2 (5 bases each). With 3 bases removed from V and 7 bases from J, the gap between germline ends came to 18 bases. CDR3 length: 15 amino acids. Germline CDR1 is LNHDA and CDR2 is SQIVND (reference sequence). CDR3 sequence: CASSIPGPGFGTQYF. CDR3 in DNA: TGTGCCAGTAGTATCCCGGGACCAGGTTTTGGGACCCAGTACTTC.

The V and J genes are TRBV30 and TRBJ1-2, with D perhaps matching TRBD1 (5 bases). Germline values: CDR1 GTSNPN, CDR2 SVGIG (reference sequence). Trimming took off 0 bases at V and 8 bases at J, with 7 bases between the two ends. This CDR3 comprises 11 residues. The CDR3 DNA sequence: TGTGCCTGGAGTGTTCAGGGAGGCTACACCTTC. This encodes CAWSVQGGYTF.

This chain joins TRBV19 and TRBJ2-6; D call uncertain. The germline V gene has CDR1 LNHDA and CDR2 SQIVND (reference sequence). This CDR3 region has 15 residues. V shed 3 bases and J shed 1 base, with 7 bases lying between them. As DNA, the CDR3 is TGTGCCAGTAGTATTGACGCATCTGGGGCCAACGTCCTGACTTTC. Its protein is CASSIDASGANVLTF. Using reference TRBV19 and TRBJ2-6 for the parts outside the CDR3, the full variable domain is DGGITQSPKYLFRKEGQNVTLSCEQNLNHDAMYWYRQDPGQGLRLIYYSQIVNDFQKGDIAEGYSVSREKKESFPLTVTSAQKNPTAFYLCASSIDASGANVLTFGAGSRLTVL.

Here the CDR3 reads CASSLTDGDYGYTF. The DNA for the CDR3 is TGCGCCAGCAGCCTTACGGACGGAGACTATGGCTACACCTTC. The V call is TRBV4-1, the J call TRBJ1-2; D ambiguous. Trimming stripped 4 bases from V and 3 bases from J, with 12 bases between. The CDR3 consists of 14 residues. Germline CDR1 and CDR2: MGHRA and YSYEKL.

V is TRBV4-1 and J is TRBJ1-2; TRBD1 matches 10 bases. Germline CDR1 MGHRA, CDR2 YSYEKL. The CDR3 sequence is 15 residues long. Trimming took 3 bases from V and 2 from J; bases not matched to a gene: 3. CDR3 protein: CASSQQTGGNYGYTF. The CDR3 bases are TGCGCCAGCAGCCAGCAGACAGGGGGCAACTATGGCTACACCTTC.

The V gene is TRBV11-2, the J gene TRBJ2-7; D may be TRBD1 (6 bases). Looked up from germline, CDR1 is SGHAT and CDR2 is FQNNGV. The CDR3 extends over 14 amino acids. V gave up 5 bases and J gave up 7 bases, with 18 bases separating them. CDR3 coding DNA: TGTGCCAGCAGCCTCGGACAGCCTCGAGGGGAGCAGTACTTC. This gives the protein CASSLGQPRGEQYF.

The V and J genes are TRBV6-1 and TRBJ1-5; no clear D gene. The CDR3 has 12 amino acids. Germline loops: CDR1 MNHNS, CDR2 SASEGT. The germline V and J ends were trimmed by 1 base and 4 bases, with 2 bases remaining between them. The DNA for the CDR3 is TGTGCCAGCAGTGAAGGGAATCAGCCCCAGCATTTT. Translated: CASSEGNQPQHF.

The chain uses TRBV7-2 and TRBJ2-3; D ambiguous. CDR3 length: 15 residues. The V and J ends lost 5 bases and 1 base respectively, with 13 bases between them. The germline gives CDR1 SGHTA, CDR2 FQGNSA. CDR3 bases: TGTGCCAGCAGCCCCAAGAGACATGGCACAGATACGCAGTATTTT. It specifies CASSPKRHGTDTQYF. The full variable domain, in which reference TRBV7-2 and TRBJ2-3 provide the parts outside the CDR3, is GAGVSQSPSNKVTEKGKDVELRCDPISGHTALYWYRQSLGQGLEFLIYFQGNSAPDKSGLPSDRFSAERTGGSVSTLTIQRTQQEDSAVYLCASSPKRHGTDTQYFGPGTRLTVL.

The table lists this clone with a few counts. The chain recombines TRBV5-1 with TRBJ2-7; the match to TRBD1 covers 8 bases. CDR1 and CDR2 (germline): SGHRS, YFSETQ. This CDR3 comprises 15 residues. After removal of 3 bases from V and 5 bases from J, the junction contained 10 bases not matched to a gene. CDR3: CASSYGRTGSDEQYF. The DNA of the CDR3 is TGCGCCAGCAGCTACGGGCGGACAGGGAGCGACGAGCAGTACTTC.

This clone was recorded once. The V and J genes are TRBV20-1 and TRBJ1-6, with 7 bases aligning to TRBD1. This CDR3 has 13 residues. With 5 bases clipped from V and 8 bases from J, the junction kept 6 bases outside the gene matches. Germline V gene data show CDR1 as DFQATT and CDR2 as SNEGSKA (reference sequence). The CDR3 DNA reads TGCAGTGCTCGTGGACAGGCACATTCACCCCTCCACTTT. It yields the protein CSARGQAHSPLHF.

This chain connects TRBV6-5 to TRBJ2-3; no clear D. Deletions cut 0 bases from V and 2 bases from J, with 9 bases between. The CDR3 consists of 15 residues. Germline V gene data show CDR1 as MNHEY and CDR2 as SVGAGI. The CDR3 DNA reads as TGTGCCAGCAGTTACTCGACCCTGACCACAGATACGCAGTATTTT. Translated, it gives CASSYSTLTTDTQYF.

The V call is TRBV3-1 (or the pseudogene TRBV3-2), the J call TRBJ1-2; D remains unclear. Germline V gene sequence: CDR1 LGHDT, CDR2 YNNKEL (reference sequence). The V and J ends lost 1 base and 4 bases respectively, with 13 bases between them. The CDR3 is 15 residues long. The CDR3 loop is CASSQGNKKFYGYTF. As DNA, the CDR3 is TGTGCCAGCAGCCAAGGAAATAAGAAATTCTATGGCTACACCTTC.

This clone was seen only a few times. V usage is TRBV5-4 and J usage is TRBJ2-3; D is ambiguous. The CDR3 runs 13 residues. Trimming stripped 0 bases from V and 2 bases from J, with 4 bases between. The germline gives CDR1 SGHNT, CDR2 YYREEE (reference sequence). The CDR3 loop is CASSLDLTDTQYF. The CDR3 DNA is TGTGCCAGCAGCTTGGACCTCACAGATACGCAGTATTTT.

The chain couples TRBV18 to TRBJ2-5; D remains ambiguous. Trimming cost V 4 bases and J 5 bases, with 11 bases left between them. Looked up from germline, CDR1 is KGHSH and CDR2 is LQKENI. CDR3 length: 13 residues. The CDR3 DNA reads TGTGCCAGCTCACTGGATCTAGGGGAGACCCAGTACTTC. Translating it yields CASSLDLGETQYF.

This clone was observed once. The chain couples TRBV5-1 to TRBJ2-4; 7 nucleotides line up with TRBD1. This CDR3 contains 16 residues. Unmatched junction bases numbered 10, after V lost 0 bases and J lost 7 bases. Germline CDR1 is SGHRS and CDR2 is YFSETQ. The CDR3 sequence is CASSLGQGVMGNIQYF. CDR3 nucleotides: TGCGCCAGCAGCTTGGGACAGGGAGTTATGGGGAACATTCAGTACTTC.